What follows is one T cell receptor beta chain and its context. No antigen is known for it. No base-level quality is on record; no much larger clone is a single base apart. The cohort consisted of 650 to 700 healthy bone marrow donors. Cohort members were all nominally healthy when sampled, although unrecorded immune exposures were likely present. The donor tested CMV seronegative and was one of the 352 seronegative cohort members. Every donor gave a peripheral blood sample, and the peripheral blood mononuclear cells from that sample were used for TCR beta sequencing. The Qiagen DNeasy Blood Extraction Kit was used to extract genomic DNA from the blood cell samples. Library prep was done by the immunoSEQ multiplex PCR assay. For the multiplex PCR, a mixture combining 60 forward primers for TCR Vbeta segments and 13 reverse primers for TCR Jbeta segments was used. A multiplex PCR assay on genomic DNA amplified the CDR3 region of rearranged TCR beta genes. On the Illumina HiSeq System, the amplified TCR beta libraries were sequenced as 87-base-pair reads. Under the source paper's analysis protocol: A later analysis tallied some 79 million unique TCR beta chains across the 700 or so repertoires, and about 12 million of those chains were shared by two or more donors. A nearest-neighbor algorithm error-corrected the raw reads and collapsed the reads into unique sequences, merging closely related sequences to remove PCR and sequencing errors. To assign V, D and J gene segments, CDR3 sequences were aligned to IMGT reference sequences. For a sequence to be retained, a match of at least six nucleotides was required to both a V gene segment and a J gene segment. Rearrangements were called productive when the CDR3 lacked stop codons and stayed in frame with V and J; all others were non-productive. Following IMGT convention, CDR3 was defined as the stretch from the second conserved V-encoded cysteine up to the conserved J-encoded phenylalanine. In an earlier analysis of more than 550 of the donors, sequences lacking an unambiguous match to a single V gene segment were excluded. An earlier analysis of several hundred of the donors called V segments functional above 56.7% productive rearrangements and segregating when the between-donor standard deviation exceeded 5%. A statistical classification framework was developed to diagnose cytomegalovirus status using the catalog of TCR beta chain sequences. In a later analysis, V and J genes were assigned by comparing TCR nucleotide sequences against IMGT/GENE-DB human TR gene sequences. A later analysis assigned CDR3 sequences and most-parsimonious VDJ recombination scenarios with the TCRdist pipeline. In a later analysis, each TCR beta chain was defined by its CDR3 amino acid sequence together with its V-gene family, and reads without a unique V-gene family were excluded. To address suspected cross-contamination and a sequencing artifact, a later analysis removed under 600 highly shared, low-generation-probability nucleotide sequences. For each public chain, a later analysis derived a clonal expansion index from normalized ranks of inferred template counts within each repertoire. In a later analysis, generation probabilities were computed with a VDJ recombination model fitted to out-of-frame rearrangements, and the resulting probabilities were checked against IGoR. In a later analysis, hypergeometric tests were used to score TCR-TCR, TCR-HLA and TCR-CMV co-occurrence, with a repertoire-size bias correction applied to TCR pairs. To estimate false discovery rates, a later analysis permuted the HLA or CMV assignments 20 times. In a later analysis, co-occurring TCRs were grouped using DBSCAN, with TCRdist sequence similarity added in when clustering inside HLA-allele-positive subsets. Repertoires with fewer than 30,000 or more than 120,000 public chains were left out of co-occurrence clustering, as were about 5 repertoires with anomalous nucleotide sharing. Imported from immuneACCESS, the table was reduced by TCRdb to in-frame sequences with V and J called. These copies leave out some clones; in studies compared against another copy, an unresolved V gene accounts for under half, and the cause of the remainder is not known. The V and J calls and clone size are taken from that table; D and trimming were inferred from the DNA. The sample yields 250,000 to 350,000 clones; 80% to 90% were counted once. Together, the top ten hold about 2.5% of the sample.

The entry originates in a study of cytomegalovirus exposure and HLA in healthy donors (dated by TCRdb to the late 2010s). About the study as a whole: An earlier analysis of a few hundred of the donors reported 250 to 300 Gb of sequence data and some 110 million unique TCR beta sequences obtained from 180 million or so T cells. To decide whether each TCR beta V gene segment behaved as functional or pseudogenic, an earlier analysis of 587 of the donors relied on high-throughput TCR beta sequencing. An early release covering approximately 600 HLA-typed donors comprised about 300 gigabases of sequencing data and approximately 80 million unique TCR sequences. Of the roughly 400 genotyped donors, roughly 85% fell in the genetic ancestry cluster associated with self-reported Caucasian donors. Donor age, sex, ethnicity and CMV serostatus were collected together with the repertoire data. Rather than using new phenotypic data, the later analysis identified candidate immune exposures from TCR beta sequences and from how often those sequences occurred across donors. Besides the first cohort of some 670 subjects, a separate validation cohort made up of 120 different subjects was used. In a later genetic analysis, genome-wide SNP genotypes for about 65% of the 666 donors were used, and that subset was treated as a discovery cohort. The study aimed to test whether signatures of past pathogen exposure could be identified by cataloging public T cell receptors. Typing coverage differed by locus: A, B, C, DRB1 and DQB1 were typed in roughly 620-630 donors, DQA1 in 522, DPA1 in approximately 600, and DPB1 in roughly 450. The study combined high-throughput TCR immunosequencing, statistical association of individual TCRs with disease status, and machine learning to predict cytomegalovirus infection status. In a later analysis, previously published TCR beta repertoires from 666 donors were re-analyzed and high-resolution HLA genotyping was added so that TCR occurrence patterns could be studied. Because of strong linkage in the cohort, four or five DR-DQ haplotypes were treated as single units for association and clustering. Among 350 to 400 genotyped donors of the cohort, an average of approximately 240,000 unique TCR beta nucleotide sequences were sequenced per donor, about a sixth of them non-productive. HLA typing included class I and class II loci at four-digit resolution. Every discovery cohort repertoire had been produced on one sequencing platform. The T cell repertoires of about 700 subjects were profiled by immunosequencing and related to cytomegalovirus serostatus.

Ends trimmed: V by 6 bases, J by 8 bases; bases unmatched to a gene: 5. The CDR3 contains 11 residues, cysteine and phenylalanine counted. Here the CDR3 DNA is all that survives: 33 bases in frame from base 1. According to the germline V gene, CDR1 reads SQVTM and CDR2 reads ANQGSEA. Points the paper makes about the study in general: It was suggested by the authors that the approach could potentially be generalized to other disease states and immunological phenotypes. V-gene and J-gene trimming of TCR beta chains was associated with a missense DCLRE1C variant in a later genetic analysis, and the association was replicated in an independent cohort. In a later analysis, HLA-associated TCR beta chains were found to be more clonally expanded and to have lower generation probabilities than equally common non-associated chains. A cluster of highly shared sequence variants was judged likely to be a technical artifact of the sequencing pipeline. Presence/absence analyses assumed roughly uniform sequencing depth across donors, an assumption that may not hold. The classifier was reported to diagnose cytomegalovirus status with high specificity and sensitivity in both the original and validation cohorts. The 87-base-pair reads could not distinguish some IMGT-functional V segments, including TRBV6-2 and TRBV6-3, so those segments were excluded. A later analysis found that most CMV-associated TCR beta chains appeared HLA-restricted, with HLA associations seemingly driven largely by CMV exposure. A few of the identified cytomegalovirus-associated TCR beta chains were confirmed in vitro to be specific for cytomegalovirus antigens. HLA typing was unavailable for some donors at each locus, so association tests used only the typed subset. Broadly in line with IMGT annotations, most TCR beta V segments showed up in productive rearrangements about 90% or about 30% of the time in an earlier analysis of around 600 of the donors. For the cohort, immune exposure information was limited to CMV serostatus. Strong co-occurrence of HLA alleles, especially DR and DQ, made assigning TCR associations to individual alleles difficult. According to a later genetic analysis, donors in an Asian-associated ancestry cluster had fewer N-insertions in productive TCRs than the approximately 700-donor mean. In the study, some 160 TCR beta chains were listed as associated with cytomegalovirus. This cohort had only TCR beta chains sequenced, and the lack of alpha or paired-chain data limited which features could be detected. Most TCR sequences were observed very rarely across donors, whereas some public TCRs were present in many individuals. In a later analysis, some 18,000 TCR beta sequences were associated with specific HLA alleles at a false discovery rate of 0.05. Linkage disequilibrium might explain the correlated functional status among segregating V segments, but an unknown experimental factor could not be ruled out. Seventeen rarely observed V segments, including chromosome 9 orphons, were excluded from the earlier analysis of about 600 of the donors because counts were too low. According to a later analysis, TCR association rates differed among HLA loci, with DRB1 alleles showing the most associated TCRs and HLA-C alleles showing the fewest. According to a later analysis, parvovirus B19, influenza, CMV and Epstein-Barr virus appeared linked to several top co-occurrence clusters. A further reported finding was that TCR beta sequences accurately predicted the HLA-A and HLA-B alleles for most subjects in the first cohort.

This clonotype was sampled from a young woman in good health and CMV-seronegative. The sequenced sample was PBMCs. The V and J segments used are TRBV29-1 and TRBJ1-1, and 8 junctional nucleotides match TRBD1. Here the CDR3 is given as CSVFWDREAFF. The DNA is as follows: TGCAGCGTGTTTTGGGACAGGGAAGCTTTCTTT.